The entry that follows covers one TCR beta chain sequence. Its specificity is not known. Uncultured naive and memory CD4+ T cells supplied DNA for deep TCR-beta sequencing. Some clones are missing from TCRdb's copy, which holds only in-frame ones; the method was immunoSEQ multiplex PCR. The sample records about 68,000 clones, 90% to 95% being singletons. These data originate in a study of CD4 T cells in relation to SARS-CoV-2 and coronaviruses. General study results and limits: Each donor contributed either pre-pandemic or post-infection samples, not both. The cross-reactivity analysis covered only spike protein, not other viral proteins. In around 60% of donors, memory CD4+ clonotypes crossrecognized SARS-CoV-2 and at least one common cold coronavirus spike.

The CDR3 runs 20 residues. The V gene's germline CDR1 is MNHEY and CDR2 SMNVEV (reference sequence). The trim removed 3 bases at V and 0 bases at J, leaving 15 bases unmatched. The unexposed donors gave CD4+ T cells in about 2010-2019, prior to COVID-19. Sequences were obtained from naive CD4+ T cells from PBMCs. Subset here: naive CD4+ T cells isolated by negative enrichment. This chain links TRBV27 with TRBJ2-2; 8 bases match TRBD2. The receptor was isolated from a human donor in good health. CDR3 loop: CASSFGRSGGYRANTGELFF. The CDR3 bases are TGTGCCAGCAGTTTTGGGCGGAGCGGGGGTTACCGCGCGAACACCGGGGAGCTGTTTTTT.